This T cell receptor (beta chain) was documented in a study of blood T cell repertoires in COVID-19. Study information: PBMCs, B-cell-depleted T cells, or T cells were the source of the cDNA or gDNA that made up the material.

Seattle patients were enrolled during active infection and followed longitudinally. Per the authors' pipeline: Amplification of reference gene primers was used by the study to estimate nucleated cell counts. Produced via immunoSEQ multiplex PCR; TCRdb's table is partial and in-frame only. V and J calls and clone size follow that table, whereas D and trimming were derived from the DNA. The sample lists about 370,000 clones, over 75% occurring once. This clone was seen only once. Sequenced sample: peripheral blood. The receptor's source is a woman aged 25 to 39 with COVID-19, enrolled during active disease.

The CDR3 DNA sequence: TGTGCCAGCAGTCGTACACAGGGAAGGCGAGATGGAAACACCATATATTTT. This gives the protein CASSRTQGRRDGNTIYF. J is TRBJ1-3 and V is TRBV6-6, with a possible D match to TRBD1 (6 bases). Germline V CDR1 and CDR2: MNHNY, SVGAGI (reference sequence). The CDR3 covers 17 residues. V was clipped by 5 bases and J by 3 bases, with 20 bases between them.